The 21 T cell receptor beta chains below all came from one sample that was sequenced in a study of cytomegalovirus exposure and HLA in healthy donors. PCR was performed using 60 Vbeta and 13 Jbeta primers. Produced via immunoSEQ multiplex PCR; TCRdb's table is partial and in-frame only. The sample lists about 160,000 clones; roughly 77% were seen once. Sequenced sample: PBMCs. The receptor set was obtained from a young woman in good health and CMV-seronegative.

The CDR3 region has the DNA TGCAGCGTTGAAGATCGAGGGAGGGCCCCCTACGAGCAGTACTTC. This sequence encodes CSVEDRGRAPYEQYF. The chain joins TRBV29-1 to TRBJ2-7, with 7 bases fitting TRBD2. J was trimmed by 2 bases and V by 0 bases; bases with no gene match: 7. Germline assignment: CDR1 SQVTM and CDR2 ANQGSEA. The CDR3 spans 15 residues.

CDR3 amino acids: CAIREPSYEQYF. As DNA, the CDR3 is TGTGCCATCAGGGAGCCGTCCTACGAGCAGTACTTC. The chain has TRBV10-3 and TRBJ2-7; D is ambiguous. In germline, CDR1 is ENHRY, CDR2 SYGVKD. The CDR3 has 12 amino acids. V lost 6 bases to trimming and J lost 1 base, with 7 bases between them.

The chain uses TRBV29-1 and TRBJ1-5, with D possibly TRBD1 on 6 matching bases. Looked up from germline, CDR1 is SQVTM and CDR2 is ANQGSEA. Trimming cost V 8 bases and J 4 bases, with 24 bases left between them. The CDR3 runs to 16 residues. The DNA of the CDR3 is TGCAGCCCCGTCGGGGGGGGCGATATTCCTAATCAGCCCCAGCATTTT. Amino acid sequence: CSPVGGGDIPNQPQHF.

The CDR3: CASSGGLVGHEQYF. CDR3 nucleotides: TGTGCCAGCAGCGGGGGACTAGTGGGGCACGAGCAGTACTTC. This chain connects TRBV5-6 to TRBJ2-7, with 8 bases fitting TRBD2. This CDR3 comprises 14 residues. The J segment lost 5 bases and the V segment lost 4 bases, leaving 8 bases of the junction unmatched. Germline CDR1 is SGHDT and CDR2 is YYEEEE.

There are a few counts of this clone. A junction boundary mismatches the germline segment, possibly from a read error. The chain employs TRBV6-1 and TRBJ1-1, with 9 bases matching TRBD1. CDR3 length equals 14 residues. Germline CDR1 reads MNHNS; CDR2 reads SASEGT. The CDR3 DNA reads as TGTGCCAGCAGAGAAGACAGGGGGAGAACTGAAGCTTTCTTT. The encoded protein is CASREDRGRTEAFF.

The J gene is TRBJ2-1, the V gene TRBV11-2; 12 bases fit TRBD2. The V gene end was trimmed by 4 bases and the J gene end by 8 bases; junction bases not matched to a gene: 9. Germline V gives CDR1 SGHAT, CDR2 FQNNGV. CDR3 length equals 16 residues. In DNA form, the CDR3 reads TGTGCCAGCAGCTACCCGACTAGCGGGAGTGTCGATGAGCAGTTCTTC. This translates into CASSYPTSGSVDEQFF.

The chain joins TRBV11-2 to TRBJ1-1; perhaps TRBD1 as D (5 bases). V shed 2 bases and J shed 11 bases, with 12 bases lying between them. Germline CDR1 SGHAT, CDR2 FQNNGV. This CDR3 contains 12 residues. CDR3 sequence reads: CASSLSVRVAFF. The CDR3, as DNA: TGTGCCAGCAGCTTATCTGTCAGGGTTGCTTTCTTT. The variable domain in full, completed from reference TRBV11-2 and TRBJ1-1, reads EAGVAQSPRYKIIEKRQSVAFWCNPISGHATLYWYQQILGQGPKLLIQFQNNGVVDDSQLPKDRFSAERLKGVDSTLKIQPAKLEDSAVYLCASSLSVRVAFFGQGTRLTVV.

The J gene is TRBJ1-5, the V gene TRBV25-1; TRBD1 aligns across 7 bases. V trimming: 1 base; J trimming: 7 bases; junction bases outside the gene matches: 10. Per germline, CDR1 MGHDK and CDR2 SYGVNS. CDR3 size: 16 residues. The CDR3 loop reads CASSESEGGVGQPQHF. DNA for the CDR3: TGTGCCAGCAGTGAATCGGAAGGGGGCGTCGGACAGCCCCAGCATTTT. Drawing the rest from reference TRBV25-1 and TRBJ1-5, the complete variable domain is EADIYQTPRYLVIGTGKKITLECSQTMGHDKMYWYQQDPGMELHLIHYSYGVNSTEKGDLSSESTVSRIRTEHFPLTLESARPSHTSQYLCASSESEGGVGQPQHFGDGTRLSIL.

This clone has more than one count but fewer than ten. The chain employs TRBV6-1 and TRBJ2-7; D is unclear. The CDR3 consists of 11 residues. CDR1 and CDR2 from the germline V gene are MNHNS and SASEGT. The ends were cut back, 2 bases at V and 6 bases at J, with 5 bases in the middle. In DNA form, the CDR3 reads TGTGCCAGCAGTGAATGGCTCGAGCAGTACTTC. It codes for CASSEWLEQYF.

The chain links TRBV2 to TRBJ1-4; 8 bases fit TRBD1. With 6 bases clipped from V and 5 bases from J, the junction kept 8 bases outside the gene matches. The CDR3 loop spans 15 amino acids. Per germline, CDR1 SNHLY and CDR2 FYNNEI. For the CDR3, the DNA is TGTGCCAGCAGGGGGGGACAGGCTTACAATGAAAAACTGTTTTTT. Translation: CASRGGQAYNEKLFF.

This chain joins TRBV4-1 and TRBJ2-4; no definite D call. The V end was cut by 1 base, the J end by 13 bases, with 11 bases between. CDR1 is MGHRA, CDR2 YSYEKL, per germline. The length of the CDR3 is 12 residues. CDR3 in DNA: TGCGCCAGCAGCCAAGGGATAGCACCCCAGTACTTC. Translating gives CASSQGIAPQYF.

This clone qualifies as medium-sized. The V and J genes are TRBV25-1 and TRBJ2-7; tentative D call: TRBD2 (6 bases). CDR3 length equals 15 residues. The ends were cut back, 4 bases at V and 0 bases at J, with 13 bases in the middle. Per germline, CDR1 MGHDK and CDR2 SYGVNS. The CDR3 bases are TGTGCCAGCAGTGGCGGGACGAGGAGCTCCTACGAGCAGTACTTC. Its translation is CASSGGTRSSYEQYF.

This clone was seen a handful of times. The chain recombines TRBV10-1 with TRBJ1-1; 8 bases agree with TRBD1. This CDR3 is built from 13 residues. Germline loops: CDR1 WNHNN, CDR2 SYGVQD (reference sequence). Trimming removed 8 bases from V and 0 bases from J; junction bases left unmatched: 2. CDR3: CASAGQVNTEAFF. The CDR3, as DNA: TGCGCCAGCGCGGGACAGGTGAACACTGAAGCTTTCTTT.

The chain joins TRBV4-1 to TRBJ2-3; possible D gene TRBD2, 5 bases. V was clipped by 0 bases and J by 0 bases, with 10 bases between them. This CDR3 contains 16 residues. Per germline, CDR1 MGHRA and CDR2 YSYEKL. CDR3 nucleotides: TGCGCCAGCAGCCAAGACCTTGGCGGGAGCACAGATACGCAGTATTTT. Amino acids: CASSQDLGGSTDTQYF.

The chain combines TRBV6-1 with TRBJ1-2, with 8 positions matching TRBD1. The V segment lost 1 base and the J segment 0 bases; nucleotides outside the gene matches: 7. Germline CDR1 reads MNHNS; CDR2 reads SASEGT. CDR3 length equals 17 residues. The CDR3 bases are TGTGCCAGCAGTGAAGGTACCTGGACAGGGTCTAACTATGGCTACACCTTC. Amino acids: CASSEGTWTGSNYGYTF.

This rearrangement joins TRBV18 to TRBJ2-1, with 8 bases matching TRBD1. Germline V gives CDR1 KGHSH, CDR2 LQKENI. J lost 5 bases, V lost 2 bases, and 5 bases had no gene match. The CDR3 has 15 residues. The CDR3 loop is CASSPGGQVHNEQFF. Written as DNA, the CDR3 is TGTGCCAGCTCACCAGGGGGACAGGTGCACAATGAGCAGTTCTTC. The full variable domain, completed using reference TRBV18 and TRBJ2-1, is NAGVMQNPRHLVRRRGQEARLRCSPMKGHSHVYWYRQLPEEGLKFMVYLQKENIIDESGMPKERFSAEFPKEGPSILRIQQVVRGDSAAYFCASSPGGQVHNEQFFGPGTRLTVL.

The chain uses TRBV7-9 and TRBJ2-3; TRBD2 matches at 9 bases. Germline V lookup: CDR1 SEHNR, CDR2 FQNEAQ (reference sequence). V lost 1 base to trimming and J lost 2 bases; unmatched junction nucleotides: 7. The CDR3 sequence is 17 residues long. The CDR3 loop is CASSLGSGGTYTDTQYF. CDR3 DNA: TGTGCCAGCAGCTTAGGTAGCGGGGGAACCTACACAGATACGCAGTATTTT.

This clone was found once. The V call is TRBV19, the J call TRBJ1-5; D is possibly TRBD1 (6 bases). CDR1 and CDR2 from the germline V gene are LNHDA and SQIVND (reference sequence). The CDR3 has 15 residues. Trimming removed 6 bases from V and 8 bases from J, with 20 bases in between. CDR3: CASRRKAGGFEPQHF. The DNA of the CDR3 is TGTGCCAGTAGAAGAAAGGCGGGGGGCTTTGAGCCCCAGCATTTT.

The rearrangement uses TRBV5-1 and TRBJ2-3; TRBD1 might be the D (6 bases). The V and J ends lost 0 bases and 1 base respectively, with 15 bases between them. CDR1 and CDR2 from the germline V gene are SGHRS and YFSETQ. CDR3 size: 17 residues. For the CDR3, the DNA is TGCGCCAGCAGCTTGGCATCTCAGGGGAGAGGCACAGATACGCAGTATTTT. This gives the protein CASSLASQGRGTDTQYF.

This clone was counted only a few times. This chain uses TRBV6-5 with TRBJ1-5; 9 nucleotides match TRBD1. CDR1 and CDR2 (germline): MNHEY, SVGAGI. The CDR3 is 15 residues long. Germline trimming cut 4 bases from V and 4 bases from J; bases unmatched to any gene: 5. CDR3 coding DNA: TGTGCCAGCAGTTTCGGACAGGGGAGAAATCAGCCCCAGCATTTT. As protein: CASSFGQGRNQPQHF.

This clone was detected only once. This rearrangement joins TRBV19 to TRBJ1-1; D ambiguous. The CDR3 spans 15 residues. Germline loops: CDR1 LNHDA, CDR2 SQIVND (reference sequence). Trimming removed 0 bases at V and 7 bases at J, with 15 bases between. CDR3 DNA sequence: TGTGCCAGTAGTATAGATTCCGGGGTTGTCGGTGAAGCTTTCTTT. This encodes CASSIDSGVVGEAFF.